This T cell receptor (beta chain) was identified in a study of low-dose radiotherapy and immunotherapy resistance in tumors. Overall study context: The fractionation for Cohort 1 was 0.5 Gy per fraction every 2 weeks, totaling 6.5 Gy.

This clonotype has ten or more counts. The time point here: before trial treatment. TRAV- and TRBV-specific primers were used for first-strand cDNA, which covered alpha and beta chains. TCR amplification used 15 to 20 PCR cycles, a constant-region primer and a V-primer adapter. In vitro transcription was used to amplify the isolated mRNA. MiXCR, run by TCRdb on the reads, gives a single entry per CDR3 protein. Of about 82,000 distinct CDR3 sequences in the sample, approximately 17% were seen once. The CDR3 runs 16 residues. In germline, CDR1 is SGHDN, CDR2 FVKESK. V dropped 0 bases and J dropped 0 bases, with 8 bases sitting between them.

The clonotype originates from a male donor with prostate cancer. The sequenced sample was PBMCs, obtained before treatment. This rearrangement joins TRBV14 to TRBJ2-2; a weak D match, TRBD2 (5 bases). The CDR3 protein is CASSQDLEANTGELFF. The CDR3 DNA sequence: TGTGCCAGCAGCCAAGATCTGGAGGCGAACACCGGGGAGCTGTTTTTT.